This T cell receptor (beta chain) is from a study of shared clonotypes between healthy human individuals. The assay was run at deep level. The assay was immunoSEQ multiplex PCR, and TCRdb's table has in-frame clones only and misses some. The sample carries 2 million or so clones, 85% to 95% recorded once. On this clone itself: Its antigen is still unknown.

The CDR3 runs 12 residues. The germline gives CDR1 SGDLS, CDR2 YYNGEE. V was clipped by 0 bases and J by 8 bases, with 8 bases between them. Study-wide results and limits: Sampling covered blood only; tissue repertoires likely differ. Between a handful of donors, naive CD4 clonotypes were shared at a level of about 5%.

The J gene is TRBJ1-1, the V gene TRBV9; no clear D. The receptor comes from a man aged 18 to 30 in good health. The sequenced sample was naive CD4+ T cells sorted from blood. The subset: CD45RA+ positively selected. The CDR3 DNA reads TGTGCCAGCAGCGTAGATATCGGGGAAGCTTTCTTT. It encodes CASSVDIGEAFF.